The entry below gives a single T cell receptor (beta chain) sequence along with its context. As yet, its antigen is unknown. Per germline, CDR1 MNHEY and CDR2 SMNVEV (reference sequence). The CDR3 runs to 16 residues. Trimming took off 6 bases at V and 4 bases at J, with 22 bases between the two ends. Profiling relied on immunoSEQ multiplex PCR, and the TCRdb table lists in-frame clones only, not all of them. Among more than 85,000 clones listed, around 90% were seen once. The record originates from a study of OX40 agonist ivuxolimab in advanced cancers. Overall study context: At under 85% male, the cohort had a mean age of approximately 60 years, ranging from roughly 20 to 90. Study-level points and caveats: Expanded clones tended on average to be more numerous among CD8+ T cells than CD4+.

Sequences were derived from CD4+ or CD8+ T cells sorted from blood, sampled in a trial of the OX40 agonist ivuxolimab. The source of this sequence is an adult with an advanced solid tumor such as melanoma, head and neck, liver or kidney cancer. This chain joins TRBV27 and TRBJ2-7; D gene ambiguous. The CDR3 loop is CASRYLPALTNYEQYF. The CDR3 DNA sequence: TGTGCCAGCAGATACCTCCCAGCCCTTACCAATTACGAGCAGTACTTC.